A selection of T cell receptor beta chains follows, all from one sample in a study of T cells in Graves' hyperthyroidism and ophthalmopathy. TCRdb re-called the multiplex PCR reads through MiXCR, storing one row per CDR3 protein. The profile covers hundreds of thousands of distinct CDR3 sequences, with under 45% appearing a single time and around a third taken by the ten largest. The sequencing sample was made of blood. The receptor set was obtained from a woman in her thirties or forties with Graves' hyperthyroidism. Both conserved end residues are part of each CDR3. D genes are given only for firm matches. Only some rows state a clone size, as once, few, many or a class for expanded clones.

j_call | v_call | d_call | clone_size | cdr3_nt | cdr3_aa
TRBJ1-2 | TRBV20-1 | NA | many | TGCAGTGCTAGAGATCCCAGGGGCGCAGGTGGCTACACCTTC | CSARDPRGAGGYTF
TRBJ1-2 | TRBV12-3/TRBV12-4 | TRBD1 | few | TGTGCCAGCAGCACCGGGACAGGGGCCCGCTATGGCTACACCTTC | CASSTGTGARYGYTF
TRBJ1-1 | TRBV11-2 | NA | NA | TGTGCCAGCAGCTTAGAGGGGGCCGTCACTGAAGCTTTCTTT | CASSLEGAVTEAFF
TRBJ2-6 | TRBV10-3 | NA | NA | TGTGCCATCAGTTATCGGCAGAGAGGGGCCAACGTCCTGACTTTC | CAISYRQRGANVLTF
TRBJ2-2 | TRBV5-5 | NA | few | TGCGCCAGCAGCCAAGCCCTTTCAGGGACCGGGGAGCTGTTTTTT | CASSQALSGTGELFF
TRBJ2-7 | TRBV7-2 | NA | many | TGTGCCAGCAGCCCAGGTCCAGCCAACGAGCAGTACTTC | CASSPGPANEQYF
TRBJ1-1 | TRBV20-1 | NA | NA | TGCAGTTCATACAGGATAATGAACACTGAAGCTTTCTTT | CSSYRIMNTEAFF
TRBJ1-2 | TRBV19 | TRBD1 | many | TGTGCCAGCGACAGGGGCTATGGCTACACCTTC | CASDRGYGYTF
TRBJ2-5 | TRBV9 | NA | NA | TGTGCCAGCAGCTCGGAAGACGGGAGCAATCAGCCCCAGTACTTC | CASSSEDGSNQPQYF
TRBJ1-2 | TRBV6-5 | NA | few | TGTGCCAGCAGCCCGTCGAGGGCAGGGGTCCATGGCTACACCTTC | CASSPSRAGVHGYTF
TRBJ1-2 | TRBV28 | NA | NA | TGTGCCAGCACTGGGACCTATGGCTACACCTTC | CASTGTYGYTF
TRBJ1-1 | TRBV7-2 | NA | NA | TGTGCCAGCAGCTTCGTTAGGGGGAGCACTGAAGCTTTCTTT | CASSFVRGSTEAFF